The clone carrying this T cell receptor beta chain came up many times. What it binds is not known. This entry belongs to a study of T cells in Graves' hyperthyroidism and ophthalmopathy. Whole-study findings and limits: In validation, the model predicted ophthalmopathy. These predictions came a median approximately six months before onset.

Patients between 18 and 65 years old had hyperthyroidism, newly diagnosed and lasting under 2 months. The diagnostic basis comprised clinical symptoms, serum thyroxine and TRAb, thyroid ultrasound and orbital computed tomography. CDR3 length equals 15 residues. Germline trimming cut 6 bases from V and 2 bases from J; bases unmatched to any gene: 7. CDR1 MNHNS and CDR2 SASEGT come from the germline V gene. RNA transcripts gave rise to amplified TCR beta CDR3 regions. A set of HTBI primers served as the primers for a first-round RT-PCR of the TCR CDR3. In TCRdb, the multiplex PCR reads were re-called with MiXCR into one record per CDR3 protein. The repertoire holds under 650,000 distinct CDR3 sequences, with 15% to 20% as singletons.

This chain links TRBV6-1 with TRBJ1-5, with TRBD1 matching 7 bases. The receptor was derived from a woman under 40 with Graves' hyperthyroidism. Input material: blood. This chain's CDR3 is CASRRNRGGNQPQHF. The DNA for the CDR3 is TGTGCCAGCAGGCGGAACAGGGGAGGCAATCAGCCCCAGCATTTT.